The next 22 T cell receptor beta chains were all read from a single sample in a study of blood T cell repertoires in COVID-19 (dated by TCRdb to 2018 to 2020). The library was prepared using the immunoSEQ multiplex PCR assay. As stored in TCRdb, this immuneACCESS dataset retains in-frame rearrangements with V and J assigned. A fraction of the clones does not appear; measured against another copy, unresolved V genes explain less than half of the discrepancy, and the remainder lacks a known reason. The sample data list around 260,000 clones, and more than 85% of these were observed just once. Roughly 4.9% of the sample lies in the top ten. The sequenced material came from peripheral blood. The receptor source for this set is a woman aged 60-75 years with COVID-19, enrolled during active disease.

CDR3 sequence: CASRLRPGTYSPLHF. In nucleotides, the CDR3 is TGTGCCAGCAGGCTTCGCCCAGGGACTTATTCACCCCTCCACTTT. J is TRBJ1-6 and V is TRBV6-5; TRBD1 might be the D (5 bases). Germline CDR1 reads MNHEY; CDR2 reads SVGAGI. The CDR3 runs 15 residues. V lost 6 bases to trimming and J lost 8 bases, with 17 bases between them.

The chain combines TRBV28 with TRBJ1-1, with D perhaps matching TRBD1 (6 bases). The CDR3 spans 14 residues. V lost 6 bases and J lost 5, with 16 bases in between. Germline V gene lookup returns CDR1 MDHEN and CDR2 SYDVKM. This CDR3 is CASRPRQARTEAFF. CDR3 DNA sequence: TGTGCCAGCAGGCCACGACAGGCTCGGACTGAAGCTTTCTTT.

A note on this clone: This specimen includes other DNA sequences encoding the same CDR3. The rearrangement uses TRBV19 and TRBJ1-2, with 9 bases fitting TRBD1. Germline CDR1 is LNHDA and CDR2 is SQIVND (reference sequence). V gave up 4 bases and J gave up 4 bases; unmatched junction bases: 4. The CDR3 has 14 residues. For the CDR3, the DNA is TGTGCCAGTAGTACCGGACAGGGGATCTATGGCTACACCTTC. Protein: CASSTGQGIYGYTF.

V usage is TRBV30 and J usage is TRBJ1-4; D call uncertain. Germline lookup yields CDR1 GTSNPN and CDR2 SVGIG (reference sequence). The CDR3 consists of 12 residues. V lost 6 bases to trimming and J lost 6 bases, with 11 bases between them. This CDR3 reads CACGRRDEKLFF. The CDR3, as DNA: TGTGCCTGCGGGCGGCGGGATGAAAAACTGTTTTTT. Combining the CDR3 with reference TRBV30 and TRBJ1-4 gives the whole variable domain SQTIHQWPATLVQPVGSPLSLECTVEGTSNPNLYWYRQAAGRGLQLLFYSVGIGQISSEVPQNLSASRPQDRQFILSSKKLLLSDSGFYLCACGRRDEKLFFGSGTQLSVL.

This clone came up a few times. V and J are TRBV7-2 and TRBJ1-3; D remains unclear. The CDR3 sequence is 16 residues long. Germline V gene sequence: CDR1 SGHTA, CDR2 FQGNSA. The ends were cut back, 3 bases at V and 0 bases at J, with 12 bases in the middle. CDR3: CASSFSGPLSGNTIYF. DNA for the CDR3: TGTGCCAGCAGCTTCTCAGGCCCTCTCTCTGGAAACACCATATATTTT. The whole variable domain, remainder taken from reference TRBV7-2 and TRBJ1-3, is GAGVSQSPSNKVTEKGKDVELRCDPISGHTALYWYRQSLGQGLEFLIYFQGNSAPDKSGLPSDRFSAERTGGSVSTLTIQRTQQEDSAVYLCASSFSGPLSGNTIYFGEGSWLTVV.

For this clone: Other DNA sequences in the same sample also yield this CDR3. The chain combines TRBV7-9 with TRBJ1-4; D gene unclear. Deletions cut 1 base from V and 0 bases from J, with 6 bases between. This CDR3 is built from 15 residues. Germline lookup yields CDR1 SEHNR and CDR2 FQNEAQ (reference sequence). CDR3 sequence (DNA): TGTGCCAGCAGCTTAGAGTTAGCAACTAATGAAAAACTGTTTTTT. Residues: CASSLELATNEKLFF.

The chain recombines TRBV12-3 or TRBV12-4 with TRBJ2-7; possible D gene TRBD1, 5 bases. The V gene lost 5 bases and the J gene lost 10 bases, with 12 bases spanning the gap. The CDR3 sequence is 11 residues long. CDR3 amino acids: CASSHQGSQYF. The CDR3 nucleotides are TGTGCCAGCAGTCACCAGGGCTCCCAGTACTTC.

The J gene is TRBJ2-1, the V gene TRBV18; 10 nucleotides align to TRBD2. This CDR3 is built from 14 residues. The V and J ends lost 5 bases and 6 bases, in that order; junction bases with no gene match: 4. Germline CDR1 is KGHSH and CDR2 is LQKENI. CDR3 loop: CASSGTSVFNEQFF. CDR3 nucleotide sequence: TGTGCCAGCTCAGGGACTAGCGTCTTCAATGAGCAGTTCTTC.

The chain employs TRBV11-3 and TRBJ1-6; tentatively, D is TRBD1 (6 bases). CDR3 length equals 19 residues. Germline loops: CDR1 SGHNT, CDR2 YENEEA. Trimming left V 3 bases short and J 0 bases short, with 18 bases between. The CDR3 region is CASSLGPPDSFSYNSPLHF. CDR3 nucleotides: TGTGCCAGCAGCTTGGGGCCACCGGACAGTTTCTCCTATAATTCACCCCTCCACTTT.

This chain links TRBV11-2 with TRBJ1-2, with 7 bases matching TRBD1. The junction had 4 bases not matched to a gene; V was cut back by 1 base and J by 5 bases. There are 14 residues in the CDR3. From germline, CDR1 is SGHAT and CDR2 FQNNGV. The DNA for the CDR3 is TGTGCCAGCAGCTTAGTTTCGGGACAGTATGGCTACACCTTC. It specifies CASSLVSGQYGYTF.

This clone has a single count. This chain joins TRBV5-1 and TRBJ1-4; D remains ambiguous. Looked up from germline, CDR1 is SGHRS and CDR2 is YFSETQ. Trimming took 2 bases from V and 7 from J, leaving 18 bases between them. The CDR3 consists of 16 residues. CDR3 in amino acids: CASSFGRLGISEKLFF. The DNA of the CDR3 is TGCGCCAGCAGCTTCGGCCGACTTGGTATCTCTGAAAAACTGTTTTTT.

The chain joins TRBV19 to TRBJ2-1; the D gene is possibly TRBD2 (7 bases). The length of the CDR3 is 13 residues. Germline CDR1 reads LNHDA; CDR2 reads SQIVND (reference sequence). V gave up 10 bases and J gave up 5 bases, with 15 bases separating them. The CDR3 here is CATKRGGNNEQFF. The CDR3 DNA sequence: TGTGCCACCAAAAGGGGGGGGAACAATGAGCAGTTCTTC.

V usage is TRBV11-3 and J usage is TRBJ2-1, with TRBD2 identical over 8 bases. The germline CDR1 and CDR2 sequences are SGHNT and YENEEA. This CDR3 spans 15 amino acids. The V segment lost 3 bases and the J segment 5 bases; nucleotides outside the gene matches: 6. This chain's CDR3 is CASSFRLAGNNEQFF. CDR3 in DNA: TGTGCCAGCAGCTTCAGGCTAGCGGGTAACAATGAGCAGTTCTTC.

This chain links TRBV18 with TRBJ2-3; maybe TRBD2 (6 bases). CDR3 length equals 16 residues. Germline-derived CDR1 and CDR2 are KGHSH and LQKENI. The V end was cut by 1 base, the J end by 0 bases, with 11 bases between. CDR3 nucleotide sequence: TGTGCCAGCTCACCACAGGGTGGAGGGAGCACAGATACGCAGTATTTT. Translation: CASSPQGGGSTDTQYF.

The chain recombines TRBV5-6 with TRBJ2-1, with 12 bases lining up with TRBD2. This CDR3 comprises 19 residues. Trimming at V came to 4 bases and at J to 0 bases, leaving 11 bases not matched to a gene. The germline gives CDR1 SGHDT, CDR2 YYEEEE. In DNA, the CDR3 is TGTGCCAGCAGCCCTGGGCTAGCGGGAGGGAGTAGCTCCTACAATGAGCAGTTCTTC. Protein: CASSPGLAGGSSSYNEQFF. Filled out from reference TRBV5-6 and TRBJ2-1, the complete variable domain reads DAGVTQSPTHLIKTRGQQVTLRCSPKSGHDTVSWYQQALGQGPQFIFQYYEEEERQRGNFPDRFSGHQFPNYSSELNVNALLLGDSALYLCASSPGLAGGSSSYNEQFFGPGTRLTVL.

The chain has TRBV7-2 and TRBJ1-3; D uncertain. This CDR3 region has 13 residues. V lost 2 bases and J lost 4, with 6 bases in between. Per the germline V gene, CDR1 is SGHTA and CDR2 is FQGNSA. Here the CDR3 reads CASSLRRGNTIYF. The CDR3 DNA reads as TGTGCCAGCAGCTTACGGAGGGGAAACACCATATATTTT.

The chain links TRBV30 to TRBJ2-7; D is unresolved. V was pared by 2 bases and J by 0 bases, with 5 bases between. CDR3 length: 12 residues. Germline CDR1 is GTSNPN and CDR2 is SVGIG (reference sequence). CDR3 DNA sequence: TGTGCCTGGAGTACAGCCTCCTACGAGCAGTACTTC. This sequence encodes CAWSTASYEQYF.

The chain links TRBV6-6 to TRBJ1-3; D possibly corresponds to TRBD1 (6 bases). V shed 7 bases and J shed 7 bases, with 17 bases lying between them. In germline, CDR1 is MNHNY, CDR2 SVGAGI (reference sequence). The CDR3 consists of 14 residues. The CDR3 is CASTSGGQLNTIYF. DNA of the CDR3: TGTGCCAGCACCTCCGGTGGACAGTTGAACACCATATATTTT.

This clone was detected once. V gene TRBV19 combines with J gene TRBJ2-6, with 8 bases lining up with TRBD2. Unmatched junction bases numbered 3, after V lost 7 bases and J lost 1 base. The CDR3 length is 15 residues. From germline, CDR1 is LNHDA and CDR2 SQIVND (reference sequence). The CDR3 bases are TGTGCCAGTACCCCGGGGGGGTCTGGGGCCAACGTCCTGACTTTC. Amino acid sequence: CASTPGGSGANVLTF.

The rearrangement links TRBV9 to TRBJ1-6; D is possibly TRBD1 (5 bases). Germline V gene lookup returns CDR1 SGDLS and CDR2 YYNGEE. This CDR3 is 15 amino acids long. Trimming pared 4 bases from V and 7 bases from J, leaving 15 bases between. Here the CDR3 DNA reads TGTGCCAGCAGCACTCGCGGGGCGGGAAATTCACCCCTCCACTTT. It codes for CASSTRGAGNSPLHF.

The chain employs TRBV28 and TRBJ1-2, with TRBD1 matching 12 bases. Looked up from germline, CDR1 is MDHEN and CDR2 is SYDVKM. With V trimmed by 3 bases and J by 8 bases, 7 bases remained unmatched. The CDR3 length is 15 residues. CDR3 region: CASSFLGQGARGYTF. The CDR3 DNA reads TGTGCCAGCAGTTTCCTGGGACAGGGGGCTCGGGGCTACACCTTC.

This clone was counted between two and nine times. This chain joins TRBV5-8 and TRBJ1-2; D is undetermined. V lost 1 base, J lost 8 bases, and 15 bases lay in between. The CDR3 is made up of 14 amino acids. Germline values: CDR1 SGHTS, CDR2 YDEGEE. CDR3 loop: CASSLSMRRRGYTF. The DNA of the CDR3 is TGTGCCAGCAGCTTGTCAATGCGAAGGAGGGGCTACACCTTC. Drawing the rest from reference TRBV5-8 and TRBJ1-2, the complete variable domain is EAGVTQSPTHLIKTRGQQATLRCSPISGHTSVYWYQQALGLGLQFLLWYDEGEERNRGNFPPRFSGRQFPNYSSELNVNALELEDSALYLCASSLSMRRRGYTFGSGTRLTVV.